The clone carrying this T cell receptor (beta chain) was counted many times. Its antigen is currently unknown. Germline V gives CDR1 LGHNA, CDR2 YSLEER. Trimming took 0 bases from V and 7 from J, leaving 12 bases between them. The CDR3 sequence is 15 residues long. The data are from a study of T cells after yellow fever vaccination. Background on the study: The SMART-Seq v4 Ultra Low Input method served to prepare the low-cell-number fractions. The study, taken as a whole, reports: Subsequent to the booster, the majority of primary-vaccination clones reappeared (less than 97% CD4, about 90% CD8). In FACS-sorted repertoires, abundant clonotypes from the bulk population could appear as contaminants. The CD4 and CD8 compartments had a small share of their clonotypes in common.

TCRdb fed the 5' RACE reads into MiXCR, producing one record per CDR3 protein. In the table there are a few hundred thousand distinct CDR3 sequences, around 4.3% of which are singletons. Specimen: PBMCs, collected 15 days after the yellow fever booster vaccination. The V gene is TRBV4-3, the J gene TRBJ1-4; D is uncertain. The clonotype originates from a man aged 18 to 29 who received the YFV17D yellow fever vaccine. CDR3 protein: CASSQDPERGEKLFF. CDR3 in DNA: TGCGCCAGCAGCCAAGATCCTGAACGCGGTGAAAAACTGTTTTTT.